Listed below are T cell receptor beta chains from one sample, sequenced in a study of Graves' ophthalmopathy and Graves' hyperthyroidism. In TCRdb, the multiplex PCR reads were re-called with MiXCR into one record per CDR3 protein. This sample carries 300,000 to 450,000 distinct CDR3 sequences, 15% to 20% of them seen once, and the ten largest clones take roughly 2.4%. The sequencing input was peripheral blood. These receptors were collected from an adult woman with stable Graves' hyperthyroidism. The CDR3 runs from the conserved cysteine through the conserved F or W. D genes are given only for firm matches. The listing skips clone size in some rows; elsewhere it reads once, few, many or a size class.

j_call	clone_size	cdr3_length	d_call	v_call	cdr3_nt	cdr3_aa
TRBJ2-6	-	15	-	TRBV7-2	TGTGCCAGCAGCGTAGTTAGCTGGGGGGCCAACGTCCTGACTTTC	CASSVVSWGANVLTF
TRBJ1-5	many	14	-	TRBV20-1	TGCAGTGCTAGAGGATTTGGGGGCAATCAGCCCCAGCATTTT	CSARGFGGNQPQHF
TRBJ2-5	many	16	-	TRBV24-1	TGTGCCACCAGTGATACCGGACAGGGAGGGGGAGAGACCCAGTACTTC	CATSDTGQGGGETQYF
TRBJ2-2	few	14	-	TRBV18	TGTGCCAGCTCACCCAGGGTAGACACCGGGGAGCTGTTTTTT	CASSPRVDTGELFF
TRBJ1-2	-	16	-	TRBV6-2/TRBV6-3	TGTGCCAGCAGTTACTTGAAGGGACTGGGGCTCTACGGTTACACCTTC	CASSYLKGLGLYGYTF
TRBJ2-7	once	17	TRBD1	TRBV28	TGTGCCAGCAGTTCGCCGGGGACAGGGGGAAGCTCCTACGAGCAGTACTTC	CASSSPGTGGSSYEQYF
TRBJ2-7	-	14	TRBD1	TRBV20-1	TGCAGTGCTACGGGACAGGGGTTCTCCTACGAGCAGTACTTC	CSATGQGFSYEQYF
TRBJ2-7	-	13	-	TRBV19	TGTGCCAGTAGTAAACAACAGCGCTACGAGCAGTACTTC	CASSKQQRYEQYF
TRBJ2-7	many	17	TRBD1	TRBV7-8	TGTGCCAGCAGCTTAAGTTTAGTGGGACAGGTTCCCTACGAGCAGTACTTC	CASSLSLVGQVPYEQYF
TRBJ1-1	-	13	-	TRBV6-5	TGTGCCAGCAGTTACGCCGGGGCATTCTCAGCTTTCTTT	CASSYAGAFSAFF
TRBJ1-2	few	14	TRBD1	TRBV6-1	TGTGCTAGCAGTGAACGCCAGGGGGACTATGGCTACACCTTC	CASSERQGDYGYTF
TRBJ2-6	few	16	-	TRBV20-1	TGCAGTGCTAATCCTTCGGGGCGGGCTGGGGCCAACGTCCTGACTTTC	CSANPSGRAGANVLTF
TRBJ1-5	many	11	-	TRBV6-1	TGTGCCAGCAGGAACAATCAGCCCCAGCATTTT	CASRNNQPQHF
TRBJ1-6	few	14	-	TRBV6-1	TGTGCCAGTTCCTCAACAGGGCTTAATTCGCCCCTCCACTTT	CASSSTGLNSPLHF
TRBJ2-7	many	13	TRBD2	TRBV20-1	TGCAGTGCTAGAGATAGCGGGGCCCACGAGCAGTACTTC	CSARDSGAHEQYF
TRBJ1-1	many	14	-	TRBV6-5	TGTGCCAGCAGTTACTCAGGGAGAATTGGTGAAGCTTTCTTT	CASSYSGRIGEAFF
TRBJ1-5	-	15	TRBD1	TRBV6-5	TGTGCCAGCAGTTTAGGACAGGTCGGAATTCAGCCTCAGCATTTT	CASSLGQVGIQPQHF
TRBJ1-1	many	15	-	TRBV30	TGTGCCTGGAGTGCCCCCGGCCCCCAGGGTACTGAAGCTTTCTTT	CAWSAPGPQGTEAFF
TRBJ2-7	many	15	-	TRBV28	TGTGCCAGCAGTTTACTCGGAGGGGGGGCCTACGAGCAGTACTTC	CASSLLGGGAYEQYF
TRBJ1-1	many	14	TRBD1	TRBV20-1	TGCAGTGCTGACCCCCCGGACAGGGAGACTGAAGCTTTCTTT	CSADPPDRETEAFF
TRBJ2-7	many	14	-	TRBV19	TGTGCCAGTAGTATAAGGCGAGAGAACTACGAGCAGTACTTC	CASSIRRENYEQYF
TRBJ2-7	many	15	-	TRBV4-1	TGCGCCAGCAGCCAAGTAACAGGGAGCTCCTACGAGCAGTACTTC	CASSQVTGSSYEQYF
TRBJ1-2	many	14	TRBD1	TRBV7-2	TGTGCCAGCAGCCGGGGACAGGGCCGTGATGGCTACACCTTC	CASSRGQGRDGYTF
TRBJ2-5	-	13	-	TRBV12-3/TRBV12-4	TGTGCCAGCAGTCCGCTATGGCAAGAGACCCAGTACTTC	CASSPLWQETQYF
TRBJ1-5	many	14	TRBD1	TRBV7-8	TGTGCCAGCAGCCCGACAGGGATCAATCAGCCCCAGCATTTT	CASSPTGINQPQHF
TRBJ2-2	many	16	-	TRBV20-1	TGCAGTGCTAGAGATTTTAGCAGGGGTGACACCGGGGAGCTGTTTTTT	CSARDFSRGDTGELFF